This T cell receptor beta chain came from a study of blood T cell repertoires in COVID-19. Germline CDR1 reads GTSNPN; CDR2 reads SVGIG (reference sequence). There are 13 residues in the CDR3. Trimming removed 0 bases at V and 4 bases at J, with 9 bases between. TCRdb keeps only in-frame clones here, not all; method: immunoSEQ multiplex PCR. Of 150,000 to 200,000 clones in the sample, just over 85% were seen once. The specimen sequenced was peripheral blood. The J gene is TRBJ1-1, the V gene TRBV30; TRBD1 is a possible D gene (6 bases). This clonotype was sampled from a man aged 60-69 years with acute or convalescent COVID-19. This CDR3 reads CAWSVRGSTEAFF. In DNA, the CDR3 is TGTGCCTGGAGTGTAAGGGGGAGCACTGAAGCTTTCTTT.